Listed below are T cell receptor beta chains from one sample, sequenced in a study of T cell repertoires in cytomegalovirus infection. TCRdb independently ran MiXCR on the reads; one entry per CDR3 protein. The sample yields about 5,700 distinct CDR3 sequences, 45% to 55% seen once. These receptors lack a known antigen. The sequenced material came from PBMCs, sequenced either directly or after in vitro stimulation (not recorded which). Receptor source: a human donor in good health (CMV status not recorded). Some clones in this sample may be carry-over from other donors' samples. Both conserved end residues are part of each CDR3. Each record gives: CDR3 DNA, CDR3 protein, J gene, D gene, V gene, clone size. The D gene is left open where the match is weak. Size is stated for part of the rows, as once, few or many counts, or as a class when the clone is expanded.

TGTGCCCGCACCAAAGGGACTAGCGGGGGCCAGTTCTTC	CARTKGTSGGQFF	TRBJ2-1	TRBD2	TRBV6-8	.
TGTGCCAGCAGGGCAAACCTCGGTAGCTCCTACGAGCAGTACTTC	CASRANLGSSYEQYF	TRBJ2-7	.	TRBV27	.
TGTGCCCGCTTTCCCACCCAACTAGACTACGAGCAGTACTTC	CARFPTQLDYEQYF	TRBJ2-7	.	TRBV28	few
TGCAGTGCTACCGGGGGACCATCGTTTGGCACTGAAGCTTTCTTT	CSATGGPSFGTEAFF	TRBJ1-1	.	TRBV20-1	many
TGTGCCAGCATCTGGGACACCCCTGGCGACTATAAGTACTTC	CASIWDTPGDYKYF	TRBJ2-7	.	TRBV6-5	.
TGTGCCATCCCGGGGTTAGGGACTTGGAGTGGCACAGATACGCAGTATTTT	CAIPGLGTWSGTDTQYF	TRBJ2-3	.	TRBV7-2	.
TGCAGCGTTGATGGAGGGGCGGAGGCTTTCTTT	CSVDGGAEAFF	TRBJ1-1	.	TRBV29-1	.
TGTGCCAGCAGAATGGTACAGAAGAATCAGCCCCATCATTTT	CASRMVQKNQPHHF	TRBJ1-5	.	TRBV6-5	few
TGTGCCAGCAGCGTAGATGGGACAGGGGGCTACGAGCAGTACTTC	CASSVDGTGGYEQYF	TRBJ2-7	TRBD1	TRBV9	.
TGTGCCAGCAGCTTAGCGTCCCGAACCAATAATGAAAAACTGTTTTTT	CASSLASRTNNEKLFF	TRBJ1-4	.	TRBV7-2	.
TGTGCCAGCAGCTTAGCCGGAGGGACTAGCGGTAACCTAGCCAAAAACATTCAGTACTTC	CASSLAGGTSGNLAKNIQYF	TRBJ2-4	TRBD2	TRBV7-6	many
TGTGCCATCACTCCAACCCATCTAGATTACGAGCAGTACTTC	CAITPTHLDYEQYF	TRBJ2-7	.	TRBV28	.
TGTGCCAGCAGCCAGAGCCAGGAGAAATACAATGAGCAGTTCTTC	CASSQSQEKYNEQFF	TRBJ2-1	.	TRBV4-2	.
TGTGCCAGCATTTACTCACCATTGGACGGTAATACTGAAGCTTTCTTT	CASIYSPLDGNTEAFF	TRBJ1-1	.	TRBV6-5	.
TGTGCAAGCATCTGGGACGCCCCTGGCGCCGAGCCGTACTTC	CASIWDAPGAEPYF	TRBJ2-7	.	TRBV7-2	once
TGTGCCAGCACTCACACCCAACTAGACTACTATCAGTACTTC	CASTHTQLDYYQYF	TRBJ2-7	.	TRBV28	many
TGTGCCAGCAGCTTGGACACCCCTGTCCATGAGCAGTACTTC	CASSLDTPVHEQYF	TRBJ2-7	.	TRBV7-8	.
TGTGCCAGCACAAACAGCCCAGGCGGCCAAGAGACCCAGTACTTC	CASTNSPGGQETQYF	TRBJ2-5	.	TRBV6-1	few
TGTGCCAGCAGCCCGTTGGGTCATAGCGGGAGGAATGAGCAGTTCTTC	CASSPLGHSGRNEQFF	TRBJ2-1	TRBD2	TRBV7-3	few
TGTTCCAGCACTCCCACCCAACTAGACTACGAGCCGTACTTT	CSSTPTQLDYEPYF	TRBJ2-7	.	TRBV28	few
TGTGCCAGCCGCTGGGACACCCCTTTCGACGAGAATTACTTC	CASRWDTPFDENYF	TRBJ2-7	.	TRBV7-8	.
TGTGCCAGCAGTTTTTTTCCGGGACTGCACTTTGCAGATTTAAAAGATACGCAGTATTTT	CASSFFPGLHFADLKDTQYF	TRBJ2-3	.	TRBV28	.
TGTGCCAGCAGTCCCCACCGGGACAGGGCCTCCTACGAGCAGTACTTC	CASSPHRDRASYEQYF	TRBJ2-7	TRBD1	TRBV27	few
TGTGCCAGCAGCACCTCGCCCGGATATGTACCCCTCCACTTT	CASSTSPGYVPLHF	TRBJ1-6	.	TRBV7-2	.
TGTGCCATCAGTGAGTCTGACAGGGAGGCTGGCTACACCTTC	CAISESDREAGYTF	TRBJ1-2	TRBD1	TRBV10-3	.
TGTGCCAGAAGCTTAGGAGGGACATCCCCTGACTTGGGGAAGCAGTACTTC	CARSLGGTSPDLGKQYF	TRBJ2-7	.	TRBV7-8	.
TGTGCCAGCAGTTTGGGCAGGGAGGCTATTTCTCTCGCAGATACGCAGTATTTT	CASSLGREAISLADTQYF	TRBJ2-3	.	TRBV27	few
TGTGCCAGCAGCTGGGACACAATTGGCGACGAGCAGTACTTC	CASSWDTIGDEQYF	TRBJ2-7	.	TRBV7-8	few
TGTGCCAGCAGCGTGTTTGGACAGGGAGACACTGAAGCGTTCTTT	CASSVFGQGDTEAFF	TRBJ1-1	TRBD1	TRBV10-3	.
TGCGCCAGCAGCCAAGGTCCAGGGGAGGGCCAGCCCCAGCATTTT	CASSQGPGEGQPQHF	TRBJ1-5	.	TRBV4-1	few
TGTGCCTGGTGCTGGGACACCCCTGGCGACGAGCAGTACTTC	CAWCWDTPGDEQYF	TRBJ2-7	.	TRBV7-8	many
TGTGCCAGCAGCGTACAGGGGGGCTATGGCTACACCTTC	CASSVQGGYGYTF	TRBJ1-2	TRBD1	TRBV9	.
TGTGCCAGCAGTCCCGGGACTATTCAAGAGACCCAGTACTTC	CASSPGTIQETQYF	TRBJ2-5	TRBD2	TRBV7-9	.
TGTGCCAGCAGCTTGAAACTAGCTGGCGGGGAGCTGTTTTTT	CASSLKLAGGELFF	TRBJ2-2	.	TRBV7-2	once
TGTGCCAGCAGCTTGGCCGGGACAGCCTACTTAAGTGAAAAACTGTTTTTT	CASSLAGTAYLSEKLFF	TRBJ1-4	TRBD1	TRBV7-8	once
TGTGCCAGCAGTGAGGGGACAGGGCCGAAACTGTTTTTT	CASSEGTGPKLFF	TRBJ1-4	TRBD1	TRBV2	.
TGTTCCAGCACTCCCACCCAACTAGACTACTATCAGTACTTC	CSSTPTQLDYYQYF	TRBJ2-7	.	TRBV28	many
TGTGCCAGCAGCTTGGAGACTAGCGGGGGAGAGACCCAGTACTTC	CASSLETSGGETQYF	TRBJ2-5	TRBD2	TRBV7-2	.
TGTGCTAGCAGCCAGAGCGTTGCTGCGGGGCCGGACGGGGAGCTGTTTTTT	CASSQSVAAGPDGELFF	TRBJ2-2	.	TRBV7-7	many
TGTGCCAGCAGCTACACCGGGACTAGACGTGGAGAGCAGTTCTTC	CASSYTGTRRGEQFF	TRBJ2-1	TRBD2	TRBV7-6	.
TGTGCCAGCAGCATGGTACAGAAGAATCATCCCCAGCATTTC	CASSMVQKNHPQHF	TRBJ1-5	.	TRBV6-5	.